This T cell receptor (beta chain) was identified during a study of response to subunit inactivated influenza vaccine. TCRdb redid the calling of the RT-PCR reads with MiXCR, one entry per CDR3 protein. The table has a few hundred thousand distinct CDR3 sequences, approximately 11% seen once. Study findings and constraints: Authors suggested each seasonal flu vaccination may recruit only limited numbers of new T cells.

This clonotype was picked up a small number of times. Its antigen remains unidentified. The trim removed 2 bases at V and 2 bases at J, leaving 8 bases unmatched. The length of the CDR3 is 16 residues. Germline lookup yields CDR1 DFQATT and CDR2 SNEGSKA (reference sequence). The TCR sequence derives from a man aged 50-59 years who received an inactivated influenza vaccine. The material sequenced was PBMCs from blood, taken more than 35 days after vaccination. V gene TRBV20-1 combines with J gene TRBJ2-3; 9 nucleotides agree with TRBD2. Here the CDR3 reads CSARLLTSGYTDTQYF. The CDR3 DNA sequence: TGCAGTGCTAGACTGTTGACTAGCGGTTACACAGATACGCAGTATTTT.